This T cell receptor (beta chain) emerged from a study of control samples from healthy donors and cancer patients. Looked up from germline, CDR1 is SNHLY and CDR2 is FYNNEI. After removal of 0 bases from V and 7 bases from J, the junction contained 9 bases not matched to a gene. The CDR3 totals 16 residues. Measured with immunoSEQ multiplex PCR; TCRdb has only the in-frame clones, and not every one. The sample lists about 270,000 clones, around 80% occurring once. The specimen was PBMCs. V gene TRBV2 combines with J gene TRBJ2-3; TRBD2 agrees at 8 bases. This clonotype was obtained from a woman aged 55-70 years with lung cancer. The CDR3 here is CASSEALRGGGNTQYF. In DNA form, the CDR3 reads TGTGCCAGCAGTGAAGCGCTTCGGGGGGGCGGGAATACGCAGTATTTT.